This T cell receptor (beta chain) was sequenced for a study of cytomegalovirus exposure and HLA in healthy donors. This clone has more than one count but fewer than ten. J gave up 0 bases and V 7 bases, and 5 bases lay outside the gene matches. Germline-derived CDR1 and CDR2 are SQVTM and ANQGSEA. The CDR3 spans 15 residues. Researchers ran the PCR with 60 Vbeta and 13 Jbeta primers. Libraries were prepared by immunoSEQ multiplex PCR; TCRdb keeps only in-frame clonotypes and omits some of them. The table lists around 65,000 clones, around 68% of them singletons, with around a sixth in the top ten. The sequencing sample was made of PBMCs. The TCR sequence derives from a middle-aged man in good health and CMV-seropositive. The chain combines TRBV29-1 with TRBJ2-3, with TRBD2 matching over 12 bases. CDR3 in DNA: TGCAGCGGGGGACTAGCGGGCCTGAGCACAGATACGCAGTATTTT. It encodes CSGGLAGLSTDTQYF.